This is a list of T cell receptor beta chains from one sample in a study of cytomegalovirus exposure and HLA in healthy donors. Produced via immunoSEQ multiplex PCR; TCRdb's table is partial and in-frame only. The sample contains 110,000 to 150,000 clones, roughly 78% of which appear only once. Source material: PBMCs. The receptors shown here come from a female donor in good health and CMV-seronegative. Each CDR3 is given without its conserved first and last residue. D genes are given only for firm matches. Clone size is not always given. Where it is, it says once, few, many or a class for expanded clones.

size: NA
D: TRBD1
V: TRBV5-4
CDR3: ASSNAPGQAYYEQY

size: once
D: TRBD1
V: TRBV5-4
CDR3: ASSSSGQVAGELF

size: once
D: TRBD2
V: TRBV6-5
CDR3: ASSYFLGGSYEQY

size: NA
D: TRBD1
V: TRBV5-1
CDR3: ASSSGQQLNYGYT

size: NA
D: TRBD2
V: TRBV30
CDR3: AWTVVAGGRPDTQY

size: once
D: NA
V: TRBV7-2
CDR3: ASSLATGRSSYEQY

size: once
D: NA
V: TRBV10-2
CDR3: ASSRGTHSGELF

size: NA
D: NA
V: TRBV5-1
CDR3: ASSLDMLGAYNEQF

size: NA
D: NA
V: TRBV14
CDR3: ASSPYMLGYNEQF

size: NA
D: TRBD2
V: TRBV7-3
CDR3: ASGTGGGTGELF

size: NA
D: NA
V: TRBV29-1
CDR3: SVEAMGGNTEAF

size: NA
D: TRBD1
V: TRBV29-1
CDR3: SVKTGANTGELF

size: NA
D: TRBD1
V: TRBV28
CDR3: ASSFRPSGQGRLLAKNIQY

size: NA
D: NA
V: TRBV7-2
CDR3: ASSLASRDSNQPQH

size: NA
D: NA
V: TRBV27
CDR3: ASSLAGTYGREKLF

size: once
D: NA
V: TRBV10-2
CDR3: ASRLVGDSYNEQF